The clone carrying this T cell receptor beta chain occurred a few times. This entry is derived from a study of molecular identifiers for immune sequencing clone quantification. MiXCR, run by TCRdb on the PCR reads, gives a single entry per CDR3 protein. The profile shows 70,000 to 90,000 distinct CDR3 sequences, roughly 23% of them singletons. The sample comprised naive CD8+ T cells from blood, with Jurkat cell RNA spiked in. Specified subset: FACS-sorted CD8+CD4-CCR7+CD45RA+ naive T cells. The receptor was isolated from a human donor in good health. Some libraries in this study had Jurkat cell RNA spiked in.

Written as DNA, the CDR3 is TGCAGTGCTAGAGAGAGCTCCTACGAGCAGTACTTC. Translation: CSARESSYEQYF. V is TRBV20-1 and J is TRBJ2-7; D is unclear. Trimming left V 0 bases short and J 0 bases short, with 3 bases between. Germline V gene lookup returns CDR1 DFQATT and CDR2 SNEGSKA (reference sequence). This CDR3 spans 12 amino acids.